This T cell receptor beta chain comes out of a study of beta chain features in type 1 diabetes. The CDR3 sequence is 15 residues long. Trimming took off 6 bases at V and 6 bases at J, with 18 bases between the two ends. Germline lookup yields CDR1 MDHEN and CDR2 SYDVKM. This clone was seen more than once but under ten times. TCRB transcripts that were expressed got sequenced, as all of the isolated RNA had been reverse transcribed. This table comes from immunoSEQ multiplex PCR, and its TCRdb copy is limited to in-frame clones, with some not included. The sample lists over 300,000 clones; under 8.5% were seen once.

This chain joins TRBV28 and TRBJ2-1; D may correspond to TRBD1 or TRBD2 (7 bases each). Sequencing input: central memory CD4+ T cells from blood. The source of this sequence is a young woman in good health. The CDR3 region has the DNA TGTGCCAGCAGATCGAGGGAGGGGGCGGTCAATGAGCAGTTCTTC. This translates into CASRSREGAVNEQFF.